These T cell receptor beta chains were read from a single sample in a study of blood T cell repertoires in COVID-19. Clones were read by immunoSEQ multiplex PCR, and TCRdb kept only the in-frame ones, dropping some. Here the sample spans some 26,000 clones, 87% being singletons. Material: peripheral blood. The receptors stem from a human donor in a cohort sampled during active COVID-19. The CDR3 runs from the conserved cysteine through the conserved F or W. Fields, in order: CDR3 protein, CDR3 DNA, D gene, clone size, J gene, V gene. D genes are given only for firm matches. Not all rows give a size; the values are once, few, many and, for expanded clones, a class.

CASSYSLGDRYNEQFF | TGTGCCAGCAGTTACTCCCTTGGGGACAGGTACAATGAGCAGTTCTTC | TRBD1 | NA | TRBJ2-1 | TRBV6-5
CASSWTGEREKLFF | TGTGCCAGCAGTTGGACAGGAGAGCGGGAAAAACTGTTTTTT | TRBD1 | NA | TRBJ1-4 | TRBV27
CASSRGPRNQPQHF | TGTGCCAGCTCGAGGGGGCCCAGGAATCAGCCCCAGCATTTT | TRBD1 | NA | TRBJ1-5 | TRBV18
CASSTQGVTDTQYF | TGTGCCAGTAGTACACAGGGGGTCACAGATACGCAGTATTTT | TRBD1 | NA | TRBJ2-3 | TRBV19
CASSFQALFSGNTIYF | TGTGCCAGCAGTTTCCAGGCGTTATTCTCTGGAAACACCATATATTTT | NA | NA | TRBJ1-3 | TRBV6-5
CASSLAQGSGDEKLFF | TGTGCCAGCAGCCTCGCCCAGGGGTCTGGTGATGAAAAACTGTTTTTT | NA | few | TRBJ1-4 | TRBV6-6
CASSLLVRDSPLHF | TGCGCCAGCAGCCTCCTCGTTCGGGATTCACCCCTCCACTTT | NA | NA | TRBJ1-6 | TRBV4-3
CASSGGLAGGRVNTQYF | TGTGCCAGCAGTGGGGGACTAGCGGGGGGCCGGGTGAATACGCAGTATTTT | TRBD2 | NA | TRBJ2-3 | TRBV6-1
CASRVEGRTAGGYTF | TGTGCCAGCAGAGTTGAGGGGAGGACGGCCGGCGGCTACACCTTC | NA | NA | TRBJ1-2 | TRBV28
CASSVGLVGRETQYF | TGTGCCAGCAGCGTAGGACTAGTGGGACGCGAGACCCAGTACTTC | NA | NA | TRBJ2-5 | TRBV9
CASSLGAGTENTEAFF | TGTGCCAGCAGCTTAGGCGCCGGGACAGAGAACACTGAAGCTTTCTTT | TRBD1 | NA | TRBJ1-1 | TRBV11-3
CASSEPRGETQYF | TGTGCCAGCAGTGAACCCAGGGGAGAGACCCAGTACTTC | NA | once | TRBJ2-5 | TRBV6-1
CASSPLGGAKKGYTF | TGTGCCAGCAGCCCCTTGGGAGGGGCTAAAAAAGGCTACACCTTC | NA | NA | TRBJ1-2 | TRBV27
CASSLLRLNTEAFF | TGTGCCAGCAGCTTATTACGGTTGAACACTGAAGCTTTCTTT | NA | NA | TRBJ1-1 | TRBV7-9
CASSWDSTSYEQYF | TGCGCCAGCAGCTGGGACAGTACCTCCTACGAGCAGTACTTC | TRBD1 | once | TRBJ2-7 | TRBV5-1
CASSLSTGGYSPLHF | TGTGCCAGCAGCCTTTCGACAGGGGGATATTCACCCCTCCACTTT | TRBD1 | few | TRBJ1-6 | TRBV3-1/TRBV3-2
CASSLFYTGGNEQFF | TGTGCCAGCAGCTTATTTTACACAGGGGGCAATGAGCAGTTCTTC | TRBD1 | medium-sized | TRBJ2-1 | TRBV11-3
CASSPTVLNTEAFF | TGCGCCAGCAGCCCGACAGTCCTGAACACTGAAGCTTTCTTT | NA | NA | TRBJ1-1 | TRBV5-1
CASSQDGPPGYEQYF | TGTGCCAGCAGCCAAGATGGGCCGCCTGGCTACGAGCAGTACTTC | NA | NA | TRBJ2-7 | TRBV4-2
CASSRGNVLDGYEQYF | TGTGCCAGCAGTAGGGGAAACGTCCTGGACGGCTACGAGCAGTACTTC | NA | NA | TRBJ2-7 | TRBV6-2/TRBV6-3
CATSRGWRGGTDTQYF | TGTGCCACCAGCAGAGGGTGGCGGGGTGGCACAGATACGCAGTATTTT | NA | NA | TRBJ2-3 | TRBV15
CASSSRQLGLMNSPLHF | TGTGCCAGCAGTTCCCGACAGCTTGGATTAATGAATTCACCCCTCCACTTT | NA | NA | TRBJ1-6 | TRBV27
CASSPRQGTTIYEQYF | TGTGCCAGCTCACCCCGACAGGGCACTACGATCTACGAGCAGTACTTC | TRBD1 | NA | TRBJ2-7 | TRBV18
CSAAGQNTDTQYF | TGCAGCGCTGCGGGACAGAACACAGATACGCAGTATTTT | NA | NA | TRBJ2-3 | TRBV29-1
CAAETGGGYGANVLTF | TGTGCCGCGGAGACAGGGGGAGGTTATGGGGCCAACGTCCTGACTTTC | TRBD1 | NA | TRBJ2-6 | TRBV2
CASGDGTGDNGYTF | TGTGCCAGCGGGGATGGGACAGGGGACAATGGCTACACCTTC | TRBD1 | NA | TRBJ1-2 | TRBV5-6
CASSGQGATGELFF | TGTGCCAGCAGCGGACAGGGGGCGACCGGGGAGCTGTTTTTT | TRBD1 | few | TRBJ2-2 | TRBV2
CASSRLAAVGGQYF | TGTGCCAGCTCACGACTAGCGGCGGTCGGGGGGCAGTATTTT | TRBD2 | once | TRBJ2-3 | TRBV18
CASSPEQGNQPQHF | TGTGCCAGCAGCCCAGAACAGGGAAATCAGCCCCAGCATTTT | NA | NA | TRBJ1-5 | TRBV4-2
CASSKGQGTRELFF | TGTGCCAGCAGTAAGGGACAGGGGACCCGGGAGCTGTTTTTT | TRBD1 | NA | TRBJ2-2 | TRBV2
CASSDVGTGSYEQYF | TGTGCCAGCTCTGATGTAGGGACAGGCTCATACGAGCAGTACTTC | TRBD1 | NA | TRBJ2-7 | TRBV2
CASSPKQTDTEAFF | TGTGCCAGCAGTCCAAAACAGACAGACACTGAAGCTTTCTTT | NA | NA | TRBJ1-1 | TRBV6-5
CASSLEPTTDTQYF | TGCGCCAGCAGCTTGGAACCCACAACAGATACGCAGTATTTT | NA | NA | TRBJ2-3 | TRBV5-1
CASSYELREAFF | TGTGCCAGCAGCTACGAGTTGCGGGAAGCTTTCTTT | NA | NA | TRBJ1-1 | TRBV6-6
CASSFGTGSSSYEQYF | TGTGCCAGCAGCTTCGGGACAGGGTCCAGCTCCTACGAGCAGTACTTC | TRBD1 | NA | TRBJ2-7 | TRBV11-2
CAISPSQVLANTGELFF | TGTGCCATCAGCCCTTCCCAGGTACTCGCGAACACCGGGGAGCTGTTTTTT | NA | NA | TRBJ2-2 | TRBV10-3
CASSVRRDFTGETQYF | TGTGCCAGCAGTGTTCGCCGGGACTTCACGGGGGAGACCCAGTACTTC | NA | NA | TRBJ2-5 | TRBV2
CASSRQGDSTDTQYF | TGTGCCAGCTCACGGCAGGGGGATAGCACAGATACGCAGTATTTT | TRBD1 | NA | TRBJ2-3 | TRBV18
CASMGQGGPYEQYF | TGTGCCAGCATGGGACAGGGGGGTCCCTACGAGCAGTACTTC | TRBD1 | NA | TRBJ2-7 | TRBV2
CASSLGADYEQYF | TGTGCCAGCAGCTTAGGGGCCGACTACGAGCAGTACTTC | NA | few | TRBJ2-7 | TRBV7-9